The source of this T cell receptor beta chain is a study of blood T cell repertoires in COVID-19. The repertoire was sequenced with immunoSEQ multiplex PCR; TCRdb's copy has only in-frame clones and lacks some. The top ten clones hold about 8% of a sample with 110,000 or so clones, 87% of them seen once. From germline, CDR1 is SGHTS and CDR2 YDEGEE. V was trimmed by 4 bases and J by 7 bases, leaving 20 bases between them. CDR3 length: 15 residues. Sequencing was performed on peripheral blood. This sequence was found in a human donor in a cohort sampled during active COVID-19. V usage is TRBV5-8 and J usage is TRBJ2-5; tentative D call: TRBD2 (6 bases). The CDR3: CASSTSGLLKGTQYF. The CDR3 DNA sequence: TGTGCCAGCAGCACCTCGGGACTTTTAAAGGGGACCCAGTACTTC. The full variable domain, with the rest looked up from reference TRBV5-8 and TRBJ2-5, is EAGVTQSPTHLIKTRGQQATLRCSPISGHTSVYWYQQALGLGLQFLLWYDEGEERNRGNFPPRFSGRQFPNYSSELNVNALELEDSALYLCASSTSGLLKGTQYFGPGTRLLVL.